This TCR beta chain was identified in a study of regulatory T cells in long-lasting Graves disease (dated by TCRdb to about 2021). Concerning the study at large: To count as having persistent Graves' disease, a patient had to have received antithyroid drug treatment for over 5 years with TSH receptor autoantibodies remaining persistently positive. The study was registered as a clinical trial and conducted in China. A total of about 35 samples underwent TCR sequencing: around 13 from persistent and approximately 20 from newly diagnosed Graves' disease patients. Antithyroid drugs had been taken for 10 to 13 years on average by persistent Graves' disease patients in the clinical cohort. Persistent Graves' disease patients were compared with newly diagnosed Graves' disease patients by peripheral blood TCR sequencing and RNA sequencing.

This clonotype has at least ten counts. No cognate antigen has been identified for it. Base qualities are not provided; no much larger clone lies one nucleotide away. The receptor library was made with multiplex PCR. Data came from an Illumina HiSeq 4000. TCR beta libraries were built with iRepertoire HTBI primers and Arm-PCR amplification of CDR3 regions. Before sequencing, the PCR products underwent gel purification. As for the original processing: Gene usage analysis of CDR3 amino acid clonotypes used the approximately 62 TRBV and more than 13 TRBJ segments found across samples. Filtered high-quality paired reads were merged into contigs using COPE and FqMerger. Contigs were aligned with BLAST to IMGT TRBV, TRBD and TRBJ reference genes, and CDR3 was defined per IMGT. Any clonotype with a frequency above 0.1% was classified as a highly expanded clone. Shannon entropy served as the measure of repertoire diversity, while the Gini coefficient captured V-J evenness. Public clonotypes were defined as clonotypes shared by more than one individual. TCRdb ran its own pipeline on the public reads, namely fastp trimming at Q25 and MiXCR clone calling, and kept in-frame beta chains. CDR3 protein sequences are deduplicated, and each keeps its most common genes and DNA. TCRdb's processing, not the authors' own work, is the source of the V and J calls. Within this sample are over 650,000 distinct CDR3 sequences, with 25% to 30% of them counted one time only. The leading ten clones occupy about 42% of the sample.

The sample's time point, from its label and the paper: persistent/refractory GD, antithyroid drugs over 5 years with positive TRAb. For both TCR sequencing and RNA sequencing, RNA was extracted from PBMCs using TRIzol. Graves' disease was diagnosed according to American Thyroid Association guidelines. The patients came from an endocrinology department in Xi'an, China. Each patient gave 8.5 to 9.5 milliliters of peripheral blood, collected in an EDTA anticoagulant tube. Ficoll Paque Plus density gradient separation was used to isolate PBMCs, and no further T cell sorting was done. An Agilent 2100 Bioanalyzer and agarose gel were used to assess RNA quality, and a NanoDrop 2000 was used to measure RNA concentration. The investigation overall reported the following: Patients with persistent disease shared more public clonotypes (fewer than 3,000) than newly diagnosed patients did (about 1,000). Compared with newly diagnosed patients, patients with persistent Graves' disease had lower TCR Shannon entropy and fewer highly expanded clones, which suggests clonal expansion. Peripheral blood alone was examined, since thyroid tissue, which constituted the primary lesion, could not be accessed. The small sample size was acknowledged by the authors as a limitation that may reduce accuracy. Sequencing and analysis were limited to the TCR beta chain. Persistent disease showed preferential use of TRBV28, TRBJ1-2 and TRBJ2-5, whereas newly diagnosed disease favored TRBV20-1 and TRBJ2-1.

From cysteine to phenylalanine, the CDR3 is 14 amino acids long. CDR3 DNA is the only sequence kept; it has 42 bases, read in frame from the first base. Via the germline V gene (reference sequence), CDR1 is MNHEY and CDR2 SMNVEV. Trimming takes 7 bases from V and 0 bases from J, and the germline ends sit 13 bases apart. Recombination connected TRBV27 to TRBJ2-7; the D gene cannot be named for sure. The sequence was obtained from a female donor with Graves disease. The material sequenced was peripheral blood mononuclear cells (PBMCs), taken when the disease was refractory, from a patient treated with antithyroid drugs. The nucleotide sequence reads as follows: TGTGCCAGCAAAGGAAGCAAGGGCTCCTACGAGCAGTACTTC. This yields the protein CASKGSKGSYEQYF.